This T cell receptor (beta chain) was observed in a study of shared T cell receptors in the human thymus. V shed 5 bases and J 0 bases; nucleotides not matched to a gene: 13. The CDR3 is 18 amino acids. Germline CDR1 is SGHTA and CDR2 is FQGNSA. The data were produced by immunoSEQ multiplex PCR, yet TCRdb's version contains in-frame clones alone and is incomplete. The repertoire includes over 450,000 clones, 78% of them detected once, and about 0.014% sits in the top ten. The same specimen was also included in a second study, on human thymus T cells.

Sequenced material: thymocytes. This TCR was sampled from a boy under two years old with a congenital heart defect. The chain is built from TRBV7-2 and TRBJ1-3; 7 bases line up with TRBD1. In nucleotides, the CDR3 is TGTGCCAGCAGCCTCACAGGGACAGACAACATCTCTGGAAACACCATATATTTT. This encodes CASSLTGTDNISGNTIYF.